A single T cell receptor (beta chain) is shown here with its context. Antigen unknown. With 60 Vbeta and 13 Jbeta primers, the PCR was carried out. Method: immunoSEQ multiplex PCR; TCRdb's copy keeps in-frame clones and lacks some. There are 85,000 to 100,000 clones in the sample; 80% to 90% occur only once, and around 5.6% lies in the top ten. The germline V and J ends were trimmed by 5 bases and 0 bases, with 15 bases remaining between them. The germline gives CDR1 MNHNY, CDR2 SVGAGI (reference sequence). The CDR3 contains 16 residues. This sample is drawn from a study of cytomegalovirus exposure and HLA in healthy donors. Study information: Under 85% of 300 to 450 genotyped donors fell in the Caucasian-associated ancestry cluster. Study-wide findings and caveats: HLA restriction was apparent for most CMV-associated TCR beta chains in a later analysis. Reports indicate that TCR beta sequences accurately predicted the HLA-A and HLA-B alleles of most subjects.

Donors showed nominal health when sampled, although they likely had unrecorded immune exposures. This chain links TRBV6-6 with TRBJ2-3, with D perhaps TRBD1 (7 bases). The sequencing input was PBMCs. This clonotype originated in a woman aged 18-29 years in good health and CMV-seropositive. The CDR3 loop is CASSGGRGASTDTQYF. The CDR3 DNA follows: TGTGCCAGCAGTGGAGGCAGGGGGGCTAGCACAGATACGCAGTATTTT.